Listed below are T cell receptor beta chains from one sample, sequenced in a study of beta chain features in type 1 diabetes. Sequenced by immunoSEQ multiplex PCR; TCRdb stores in-frame clones only, minus some. The sample has more than 350,000 clones; about an eighth are singletons. Sequencing was done on a sample of naive CD4+ T cells from blood. These receptors all stem from a woman younger than 30 in good health. Both conserved end residues are part of each CDR3. D genes are given only for firm matches. A clone size is listed for some rows: how often the clone was seen (once, few, many), or a class if it is expanded.

size | J | V | D | length | DNA | CDR3
- | TRBJ1-1 | TRBV28 | - | 11 | TGTGCCAGCTTTCAGAACACTGAAGCTTTCTTT | CASFQNTEAFF
- | TRBJ2-1 | TRBV7-9 | - | 15 | TGTGCCAGCAGCTCAACAGGGAATGGTATTGGTGAGCAGTTCTTC | CASSSTGNGIGEQFF
- | TRBJ2-3 | TRBV28 | TRBD1 | 15 | TGTGCCACCAAGCTCCAGGGACAGGGGGATTATACGCAGTATTTT | CATKLQGQGDYTQYF
- | TRBJ2-1 | TRBV7-3 | - | 14 | TGTGCCAGCAGCTCCCCGACGGATTACAATGAGCAGTTCTTC | CASSSPTDYNEQFF
- | TRBJ1-4 | TRBV18 | TRBD1 | 17 | TGTGCCAGCTCACTCGGACAGGGAAGACGCGGAACTGAAAAACTGTTTTTT | CASSLGQGRRGTEKLFF
few | TRBJ1-2 | TRBV28 | - | 14 | TGTGCCAGCAGTTTGCCCGGGAAGGGGAATGGCTACACCTTC | CASSLPGKGNGYTF
- | TRBJ2-1 | TRBV7-2 | TRBD1 | 17 | TGTGCCAGCAGCTTAGCTGGGGTCGGGACAGGGATCGATGAGCAGTTCTTC | CASSLAGVGTGIDEQFF
- | TRBJ2-5 | TRBV11-3 | - | 13 | TGTGCCAGCAGCTTATCGGGGATCGAGACCCAGTACTTC | CASSLSGIETQYF
- | TRBJ2-1 | TRBV11-3 | TRBD2 | 13 | TGTGCCAGCAGCCTGGGACTAGTCAATGAGCAGTTCTTC | CASSLGLVNEQFF
once | TRBJ2-3 | TRBV7-9 | TRBD1 | 16 | TGTGCCAGCAGTAGGACCGGGACAGCTAGAACAGATACGCAGTATTTT | CASSRTGTARTDTQYF
few | TRBJ2-2 | TRBV7-9 | - | 12 | TGTGCCAGCAGAGGTGACACCGGGGAGCTGTTTTTT | CASRGDTGELFF
- | TRBJ2-2 | TRBV9 | TRBD1 | 15 | TGTGCCAGCAGCGCAGACAGGGGGCTGGCCGGGGAGCTGTTTTTT | CASSADRGLAGELFF
few | TRBJ2-4 | TRBV4-3 | - | 20 | TGCGCCAGCAGCCAGACTAAACCTGGGCGGCAGTTATTAGCCAAAAACATTCAGTACTTC | CASSQTKPGRQLLAKNIQYF
few | TRBJ1-1 | TRBV7-9 | - | 12 | TGTGCCAGCAGCCCAAAGGTTGATGGAGCTTTCTTT | CASSPKVDGAFF
few | TRBJ1-1 | TRBV7-9 | - | 13 | TGTGCCAGCAGCTTACGGATTCAAGCTGAAGCTTTCTTT | CASSLRIQAEAFF
few | TRBJ1-4 | TRBV29-1 | - | 13 | TGCAGCGTTAAGACGGCCCTTAATGAAAAACTGTTTTTT | CSVKTALNEKLFF
- | TRBJ2-5 | TRBV5-1 | - | 16 | TGCGCCAGCAGCCTTGGACTCTCCCGGGCGCAAGAGACCCAGTACTTC | CASSLGLSRAQETQYF
- | TRBJ1-1 | TRBV6-5 | - | 13 | TGTGCCAGCAGTTACGTTGCTGGCACTGAAGCTTTCTTT | CASSYVAGTEAFF
few | TRBJ2-4 | TRBV6-1 | - | 14 | TGTGCCAGCAGTGAGTCTGGCCCGCGCGGCATTCAGTACTTC | CASSESGPRGIQYF
- | TRBJ1-1 | TRBV15 | - | 14 | TGTGCCACCAGCACACAGGGTATGAGCACTGAAGCTTTCTTT | CATSTQGMSTEAFF
- | TRBJ2-1 | TRBV5-4 | TRBD2 | 13 | TGTGCCAGCAGCAGTAGCGGGAATAATGAGCAGTTCTTC | CASSSSGNNEQFF
many | TRBJ2-1 | TRBV30 | - | 15 | TGTGCCTGGATAGGTACATCGGGGAGATACAATGAGCAGTTCTTC | CAWIGTSGRYNEQFF
few | TRBJ1-2 | TRBV5-4 | - | 16 | TGTGCCAGCAGCTTGGGCGGCCAGGCACAACCCTATGGCTACACCTTC | CASSLGGQAQPYGYTF
few | TRBJ2-3 | TRBV25-1 | TRBD2 | 14 | TGTGCCAGCAGTCCCCCCGGGAGGGGAGATACGCAGTATTTT | CASSPPGRGDTQYF
few | TRBJ2-2 | TRBV7-2 | - | 15 | TGTGCCAGCAGCTTATTGGGTACGAACACCGGGGAGCTGTTTTTT | CASSLLGTNTGELFF
- | TRBJ2-5 | TRBV7-3 | TRBD2 | 16 | TGTGCCAGCAGCCCGTCCGGACTAGCGGGAGAGGAGACCCAGTACTTC | CASSPSGLAGEETQYF
- | TRBJ2-5 | TRBV11-2 | - | 11 | TGTGCCAGCAGCGGATGGGAGACCCAGTACTTC | CASSGWETQYF
- | TRBJ2-1 | TRBV25-1 | - | 11 | TGTGCCAGCTCGCCCTACAATGAGCAGTTCTTC | CASSPYNEQFF
few | TRBJ2-7 | TRBV19 | TRBD1 | 15 | TGTGCCAGTAGTATTTCGACAGGGGGCGAATACGAGCAGTACTTC | CASSISTGGEYEQYF
- | TRBJ2-7 | TRBV5-1 | - | 16 | TGCGCCAGCAGCCGCCTACTAACCGGGCCCTCCTACGAGCAGTACTTC | CASSRLLTGPSYEQYF
- | TRBJ1-6 | TRBV19 | - | 15 | TGTGCCAGTAGTGAAGGACAGCCTACTAATTCACCCCTCCACTTT | CASSEGQPTNSPLHF
- | TRBJ2-7 | TRBV2 | TRBD2 | 13 | TGTGCCAGCATACTAGCGGGATCCTACGAGCAGTACTTC | CASILAGSYEQYF
- | TRBJ2-3 | TRBV14 | - | 23 | TGTGCCAGCAGCCGGCGTCCCAGAACCGTGGGTTACCGAGAAAGTGAGTTCACAGATACGCAGTATTTT | CASSRRPRTVGYRESEFTDTQYF
few | TRBJ2-2 | TRBV2 | - | 14 | TGTGCCAGCAGCACAACAGGGATCACCGGGGAGCTGTTTTTT | CASSTTGITGELFF
- | TRBJ1-5 | TRBV6-5 | TRBD1 | 14 | TGTGCCAGCAGCCGGGACAGGGCTAATCAGCCCCAGCATTTT | CASSRDRANQPQHF
few | TRBJ2-6 | TRBV5-1 | - | 15 | TGCGCCAGCAGCTTGGGAGGGACCGGGGCCAACGTCCTGACTTTC | CASSLGGTGANVLTF
few | TRBJ2-3 | TRBV6-1 | TRBD2 | 14 | TGTGCCAGCAAGATAGCGGGAGTTACAGATACGCAGTATTTT | CASKIAGVTDTQYF
- | TRBJ1-5 | TRBV29-1 | - | 13 | TGCAGCGTTGTTCTTAGGGTATCCCAGCCCCAGCATTTT | CSVVLRVSQPQHF
- | TRBJ1-1 | TRBV4-1 | - | 15 | TGCGCCAGCAGCCAACCCTTACGACAGAACACTGAAGCTTTCTTT | CASSQPLRQNTEAFF
- | TRBJ1-2 | TRBV28 | TRBD1 | 14 | TGTGCCAGCAGTCTCCGGACAGGACAAGGGGGCTACACCTTC | CASSLRTGQGGYTF
- | TRBJ1-4 | TRBV4-3 | - | 15 | TGCGCCAGCAGCCGAGGAGAGGGGCGTCGTGAAAAACTGTTTTTT | CASSRGEGRREKLFF
few | TRBJ2-3 | TRBV4-2 | - | 16 | TGTGCCAGCAGCCAAGAAGTCAACAGGGGCACAGATACGCAGTATTTT | CASSQEVNRGTDTQYF
- | TRBJ1-2 | TRBV9 | - | 13 | TGTGCCAGCAGCCCAGGCCGTGGCTATGGCTACACCTTC | CASSPGRGYGYTF
few | TRBJ2-1 | TRBV4-3 | TRBD1 | 16 | TGCGCCAGCAGCCAGGAAACCGGGACAGCCTTTGGTGAGCAGTTCTTC | CASSQETGTAFGEQFF
- | TRBJ2-4 | TRBV6-5 | TRBD1 | 13 | TGTGCCAGCAGTGCCAGGGGGACGGACATTCAGTACTTC | CASSARGTDIQYF
- | TRBJ2-2 | TRBV5-1 | - | 13 | TGCGCCAGCGAGGGTCAGGACACCGGGGAGCTGTTTTTT | CASEGQDTGELFF
- | TRBJ2-1 | TRBV7-9 | - | 14 | TGTGCCAGCAGCCCCCCTTGGGGGAGTGATGAGCAGTTCTTC | CASSPPWGSDEQFF
- | TRBJ2-4 | TRBV4-1 | - | 17 | TGCGCCAGCAGCCCAAGAGACGCTAGGATAGCCAAAAACATTCAGTACTTC | CASSPRDARIAKNIQYF
- | TRBJ2-5 | TRBV28 | - | 13 | TGTGCCAGCCGGGTAGGGGGTAGTGAGACCCAGTACTTC | CASRVGGSETQYF
few | TRBJ2-1 | TRBV5-4 | TRBD2 | 15 | TGTGCCAGCAGCTCCGGGACTAGCGGGTTCAATGAGCAGTTCTTC | CASSSGTSGFNEQFF
few | TRBJ2-1 | TRBV4-3 | TRBD1 | 17 | TGCGCCAGCAGCCATTTGTTGGCGGGACAGGGGAACAATGAGCAGTTCTTC | CASSHLLAGQGNNEQFF
- | TRBJ2-2 | TRBV5-1 | - | 13 | TGCGCCAGCCAGGACATGGCCACCGGGGAGCTGTTTTTT | CASQDMATGELFF
- | TRBJ1-1 | TRBV7-6 | - | 16 | TGTGCCAGCAGCCCCACCCCAGGGGCAATGAACACTGAAGCTTTCTTT | CASSPTPGAMNTEAFF
few | TRBJ2-1 | TRBV25-1 | - | 12 | TGTGCCAGCAGTGGGGGAGTGGTTGAGCAGTTCTTC | CASSGGVVEQFF
- | TRBJ2-3 | TRBV7-9 | - | 16 | TGTGCCAGCAGCTTAGCCGGACAGAGTAGCACAGATACGCAGTATTTT | CASSLAGQSSTDTQYF